These 26 T cell receptor beta chains came from one sample sequenced in a study of vaccination and CD4 T cells after COVID-19. These receptors lack a known antigen. Sequenced with the Oncomine TCR Beta short-read assay was DNA taken from cultured CD4+ T cells. Via MiXCR, TCRdb re-called the PCR reads, giving one row per CDR3 protein. The sample holds 10,000 or so distinct CDR3 sequences, 30% seen once. Described treatment: roughly 10-day PBMC culture with coronavirus spike peptide pools or control peptides (ViraFEST assay). This specimen consisted of CD4+ T cells from blood, cultured in vitro, obtained after SARS-CoV-2 vaccination. The receptor source for this set is a human donor who had recovered from COVID-19.

J is TRBJ2-7 and V is TRBV28; a possible D gene is TRBD2 (6 bases). Germline loops: CDR1 MDHEN, CDR2 SYDVKM. CDR3 length: 16 amino acids. Deletions cut 4 bases from V and 2 bases from J, with 18 bases between. DNA of the CDR3: TGTGCCAGCAGTTACTCGGGAGCGTCCGGAGCCTACGAGCAGTACTTC. Translation gives CASSYSGASGAYEQYF.

This clonotype rates as medium-sized. The rearrangement joins TRBV7-2 to TRBJ2-7; no clear D. V gave up 6 bases and J gave up 2 bases, with 14 bases separating them. CDR1 is SGHTA and CDR2 is FQGNSA in the germline V gene. This CDR3 spans 14 amino acids. Here the CDR3 reads CASSPTAPAYEQYF. The CDR3 nucleotides are TGTGCCAGCAGTCCCACGGCCCCAGCCTACGAGCAGTACTTC.

There are a few counts of this clonotype. V and J are TRBV7-6 and TRBJ2-7; possibly TRBD1 or TRBD2 for D (5 bases each). The CDR3 extends over 15 amino acids. Germline CDR1 reads SGHVS; CDR2 reads FNYEAQ. The V end lost 0 bases, the J end lost 2 bases, and 11 bases lay between the germline ends. CDR3 nucleotide sequence: TGTGCCAGCAGCTTAGCGCCCCAGGGAGCCTACGAGCAGTACTTC. It specifies CASSLAPQGAYEQYF.

The chain joins TRBV28 to TRBJ2-7; perhaps TRBD2 as D (6 bases). Between the trimmed V and J ends, which lost 3 bases and 6 bases, there was a span of 15 bases. Germline lookup yields CDR1 MDHEN and CDR2 SYDVKM. CDR3 length equals 14 residues. The CDR3 sequence: CASSFGGLATEQYF. The CDR3 coding sequence is TGTGCCAGCAGTTTTGGAGGCCTAGCGACCGAGCAGTACTTC.

The J gene is TRBJ2-3, the V gene TRBV7-2; unclear D gene. Germline CDR1 SGHTA, CDR2 FQGNSA. This CDR3 is built from 16 residues. Between the trimmed V and J ends, which lost 6 bases and 0 bases, there was a span of 16 bases. CDR3 in amino acids: CASSPLIRVSTDTQYF. As DNA, the CDR3 is TGTGCCAGCAGTCCCCTCATCCGCGTGAGCACAGATACGCAGTATTTT. Complete variable domain (other parts from reference TRBV7-2 and TRBJ2-3): GAGVSQSPSNKVTEKGKDVELRCDPISGHTALYWYRQSLGQGLEFLIYFQGNSAPDKSGLPSDRFSAERTGGSVSTLTIQRTQQEDSAVYLCASSPLIRVSTDTQYFGPGTRLTVL.

The chain links TRBV30 to TRBJ2-1; 8 bases line up with TRBD2. The CDR3 is made up of 13 amino acids. Germline V gene data show CDR1 as GTSNPN and CDR2 as SVGIG (reference sequence). With 8 bases clipped from V and 4 bases from J, the junction kept 7 bases outside the gene matches. For the CDR3, the DNA is TGTGCCGGGGAACTAGCGGTTTACAATGAGCAGTTCTTC. As protein: CAGELAVYNEQFF.

This clonotype has a handful of counts. The CDR3 protein is CASSRGTHSGNTIYF. The CDR3 coding sequence is TGTGCCAGCAGCCGGGGCACCCACTCTGGAAACACCATATATTTT. V usage is TRBV7-9 and J usage is TRBJ1-3, with D possibly matching TRBD1 (5 bases). Trimming shortened V by 5 bases and J by 0 bases, and 11 bases separated the two germline ends. The CDR3 is 15 amino acids. CDR1 SEHNR and CDR2 FQNEAQ come from the germline V gene (reference sequence).

The sample holds a few counts of this clonotype. The rearrangement uses TRBV19 and TRBJ1-1; D ambiguous. Germline V lookup: CDR1 LNHDA, CDR2 SQIVND (reference sequence). Deletions cut 7 bases from V and 1 base from J, with 10 bases between. The CDR3 has 13 residues. The chain's CDR3 is CASMKGTNTEAFF. In DNA, the CDR3 is TGTGCCAGTATGAAGGGCACGAACACTGAAGCTTTCTTT. The full variable domain, its missing parts supplied by reference TRBV19 and TRBJ1-1, is DGGITQSPKYLFRKEGQNVTLSCEQNLNHDAMYWYRQDPGQGLRLIYYSQIVNDFQKGDIAEGYSVSREKKESFPLTVTSAQKNPTAFYLCASMKGTNTEAFFGQGTRLTVV.

This chain uses TRBV27 with TRBJ2-7, with 8 bases matching TRBD2. The length of the CDR3 is 17 residues. CDR1 and CDR2 (germline): MNHEY, SMNVEV (reference sequence). After removal of 6 bases from V and 0 bases from J, the junction contained 13 bases not matched to a gene. CDR3: CASSSRSSGVSSYEQYF. In DNA form, the CDR3 reads TGTGCCAGCAGCTCCCGCAGTAGCGGGGTGAGCTCCTACGAGCAGTACTTC.

J is TRBJ1-4 and V is TRBV20-1; no clear D. The CDR3 is 16 residues long. V was pared by 4 bases and J by 0 bases, with 15 bases between. CDR1 and CDR2 (germline): DFQATT, SNEGSKA (reference sequence). The CDR3 spells CSAISHGGATNEKLFF. In DNA form, the CDR3 reads TGCAGTGCTATTTCCCATGGCGGGGCAACTAATGAAAAACTGTTTTTT.

The rearrangement links TRBV27 to TRBJ2-1; 7 bases agree with TRBD2. The CDR3 is 15 residues long. The V gene's germline CDR1 is MNHEY and CDR2 SMNVEV (reference sequence). Trimming took 8 bases from V and 4 from J; bases not matched to a gene: 11. The CDR3 sequence: CASRYGEREYNEQFF. The CDR3 DNA is TGTGCCAGCCGGTATGGGGAGCGGGAATACAATGAGCAGTTCTTC.

This clonotype is deemed medium-sized. V and J are TRBV20-1 and TRBJ1-6, with 7 bases matching TRBD1. Trimming at V came to 5 bases and at J to 0 bases, leaving 16 bases not matched to a gene. Germline values: CDR1 DFQATT, CDR2 SNEGSKA (reference sequence). CDR3 size: 19 residues. The CDR3 coding sequence is TGCAGTGCTCCACAGGGGACAAGTCCCAGAAGCTCCTATAATTCACCCCTCCACTTT. Residues: CSAPQGTSPRSSYNSPLHF.

V usage is TRBV6-2 or TRBV6-3 and J usage is TRBJ1-2; 7 bases are a match to TRBD1. The germline V gene has CDR1 MNHEY and CDR2 SVGEGT. The CDR3 runs 15 residues. V trimming: 5 bases; J trimming: 6 bases; junction bases outside the gene matches: 12. The CDR3 DNA follows: TGTGCCAGCAGTAACACAGGGGAAGGGAGCCATGGCTACACCTTC. It codes for CASSNTGEGSHGYTF.

The chain is built from TRBV6-2 or TRBV6-3 and TRBJ1-5, with 7 bases fitting TRBD1. The CDR3 covers 14 residues. In germline, CDR1 is MNHEY, CDR2 SVGEGT. Germline trimming cut 8 bases from V and 0 bases from J; bases unmatched to any gene: 4. In DNA form, the CDR3 reads TGTGCCAGCCGGGACAGAGATAGCAATCAGCCCCAGCATTTT. This sequence encodes CASRDRDSNQPQHF.

The chain couples TRBV19 to TRBJ1-2, with D possibly matching TRBD1 (5 bases). The germline V gene encodes CDR1 LNHDA and CDR2 SQIVND (reference sequence). The CDR3 runs to 13 residues. With 6 bases removed from V and 4 bases from J, the gap between germline ends came to 12 bases. As DNA, the CDR3 is TGTGCCAGTAGGGGGGTGGGACCCTATGGCTACACCTTC. It specifies CASRGVGPYGYTF.

CDR3 nucleotide sequence: TGTGCCAGCACCTCCCCCGGGACAGGGACCAACACCATATATTTT. This codes for CASTSPGTGTNTIYF. The rearrangement uses TRBV28 and TRBJ1-3; 9 nucleotides match TRBD1. Germline V gene sequence: CDR1 MDHEN, CDR2 SYDVKM. This CDR3 is 15 amino acids long. Losses at the gene ends were 7 bases for V and 7 bases for J; bases not matched to a gene: 11. The complete variable domain, with remaining parts taken from reference TRBV28 and TRBJ1-3, reads DVKVTQSSRYLVKRTGEKVFLECVQDMDHENMFWYRQDPGLGLRLIYFSYDVKMKEKGDIPEGYSVSREKKERFSLILESASTNQTSMYLCASTSPGTGTNTIYFGEGSWLTVV.

The chain is built from TRBV6-1 and TRBJ1-2; no firm D call. V lost 6 bases and J lost 6, with 17 bases in between. Germline CDR1 is MNHNS and CDR2 is SASEGT. CDR3 length: 14 amino acids. The CDR3: CASREGGSRDGYTF. The CDR3 region has the DNA TGTGCCAGCAGAGAGGGAGGCTCAAGGGATGGCTACACCTTC.

Turning to this clonotype: Germline is not matched at one junction end, which may reflect a read error. The rearrangement uses TRBV4-3 and TRBJ2-7, with 10 bases that match TRBD1. Germline V gives CDR1 LGHNA, CDR2 YSLEER. The CDR3 length is 16 residues. CDR3 residues: CASSQGQGAAGEKRHF. In nucleotides, the CDR3 is TGCGCCAGCAGCCAAGGACAGGGGGCGGCGGGCGAGAAGCGTCACTTC.

The chain is built from TRBV11-3 and TRBJ2-2, with D possibly called TRBD1 or TRBD2 (5 bases each). Trimming left V 1 base short and J 1 base short, with 13 bases between. Germline CDR1 is SGHNT and CDR2 is YENEEA. The CDR3 runs 17 residues. CDR3 DNA sequence: TGTGCCAGCAGCTTAGGAAGGGGACGGTGGAACACCGGGGAGCTGTTTTTT. It specifies CASSLGRGRWNTGELFF.

The V and J genes are TRBV11-2 and TRBJ2-1, with 10 bases aligning to TRBD2. Germline trimming cut 0 bases from V and 8 bases from J; bases unmatched to any gene: 10. Per the germline V gene, CDR1 is SGHAT and CDR2 is FQNNGV. The CDR3 contains 17 residues. CDR3 in amino acids: CASSLDSSGRAADEQFF. The DNA for the CDR3 is TGTGCCAGCAGCTTAGATTCCAGCGGGAGGGCCGCGGATGAGCAGTTCTTC.

A few counts support this clonotype. In DNA, the CDR3 is TGTGCCAGCAGCCACAGGGGTGGCACCGGGGAGCTGTTTTTT. Translation: CASSHRGGTGELFF. V gene TRBV6-4 combines with J gene TRBJ2-2; 7 positions match TRBD1. The V and J ends lost 6 bases and 4 bases, in that order; junction bases with no gene match: 5. The length of the CDR3 is 14 residues. CDR1 and CDR2 (germline): MRHNA, SNTAGT.

This clonotype rates as large. The V gene is TRBV18, the J gene TRBJ2-5, with a tentative D call TRBD1 (5 bases). The CDR3 runs 15 residues. Trimming shortened V by 3 bases and J by 4 bases, and 15 bases separated the two germline ends. Per the germline V gene, CDR1 is KGHSH and CDR2 is LQKENI. The CDR3 coding sequence is TGTGCCAGCTCACCCCCGCAGGGTCAACGAGAGACCCAGTACTTC. Translating it yields CASSPPQGQRETQYF.

This clonotype came up a few times. V gene TRBV6-5 combines with J gene TRBJ2-2; no definite D call. Germline V gene data show CDR1 as MNHEY and CDR2 as SVGAGI. CDR3 length equals 12 residues. With 2 bases removed from V and 7 bases from J, the gap between germline ends came to 5 bases. The chain's CDR3 is CASSYKGGELFF. The CDR3 DNA sequence: TGTGCCAGCAGTTACAAGGGCGGGGAGCTGTTTTTT.

The sample holds a few counts of this clonotype. The rearrangement uses TRBV6-1 and TRBJ2-6; TRBD1 matches 7 bases. Germline V gives CDR1 MNHNS, CDR2 SASEGT. V gave up 11 bases and J gave up 0 bases; unmatched junction bases: 7. The CDR3 sequence is 15 residues long. This CDR3 reads CAARTGSSGANVLTF. The CDR3 bases are TGTGCCGCCCGGACAGGCAGCTCTGGGGCCAACGTCCTGACTTTC.

This clonotype was counted only a few times. The rearrangement links TRBV20-1 to TRBJ2-5; tentatively, D is TRBD1 (6 bases). Germline values: CDR1 DFQATT, CDR2 SNEGSKA (reference sequence). There are 15 residues in the CDR3. V dropped 5 bases and J dropped 2 bases, with 18 bases sitting between them. CDR3 region: CSAFVLRGSQETQYF. The CDR3, as DNA: TGCAGTGCTTTTGTACTGAGGGGGTCTCAAGAGACCCAGTACTTC.

V usage is TRBV18 and J usage is TRBJ2-7; 10 bases agree with TRBD2. CDR1 is KGHSH, CDR2 LQKENI, per germline. This CDR3 comprises 17 residues. After removal of 1 base from V and 0 bases from J, the junction contained 6 bases not matched to a gene. The CDR3 is CASSPRSSGRSSYEQYF. CDR3 nucleotide sequence: TGTGCCAGCTCACCACGTAGTAGCGGGAGGTCCTCCTACGAGCAGTACTTC.